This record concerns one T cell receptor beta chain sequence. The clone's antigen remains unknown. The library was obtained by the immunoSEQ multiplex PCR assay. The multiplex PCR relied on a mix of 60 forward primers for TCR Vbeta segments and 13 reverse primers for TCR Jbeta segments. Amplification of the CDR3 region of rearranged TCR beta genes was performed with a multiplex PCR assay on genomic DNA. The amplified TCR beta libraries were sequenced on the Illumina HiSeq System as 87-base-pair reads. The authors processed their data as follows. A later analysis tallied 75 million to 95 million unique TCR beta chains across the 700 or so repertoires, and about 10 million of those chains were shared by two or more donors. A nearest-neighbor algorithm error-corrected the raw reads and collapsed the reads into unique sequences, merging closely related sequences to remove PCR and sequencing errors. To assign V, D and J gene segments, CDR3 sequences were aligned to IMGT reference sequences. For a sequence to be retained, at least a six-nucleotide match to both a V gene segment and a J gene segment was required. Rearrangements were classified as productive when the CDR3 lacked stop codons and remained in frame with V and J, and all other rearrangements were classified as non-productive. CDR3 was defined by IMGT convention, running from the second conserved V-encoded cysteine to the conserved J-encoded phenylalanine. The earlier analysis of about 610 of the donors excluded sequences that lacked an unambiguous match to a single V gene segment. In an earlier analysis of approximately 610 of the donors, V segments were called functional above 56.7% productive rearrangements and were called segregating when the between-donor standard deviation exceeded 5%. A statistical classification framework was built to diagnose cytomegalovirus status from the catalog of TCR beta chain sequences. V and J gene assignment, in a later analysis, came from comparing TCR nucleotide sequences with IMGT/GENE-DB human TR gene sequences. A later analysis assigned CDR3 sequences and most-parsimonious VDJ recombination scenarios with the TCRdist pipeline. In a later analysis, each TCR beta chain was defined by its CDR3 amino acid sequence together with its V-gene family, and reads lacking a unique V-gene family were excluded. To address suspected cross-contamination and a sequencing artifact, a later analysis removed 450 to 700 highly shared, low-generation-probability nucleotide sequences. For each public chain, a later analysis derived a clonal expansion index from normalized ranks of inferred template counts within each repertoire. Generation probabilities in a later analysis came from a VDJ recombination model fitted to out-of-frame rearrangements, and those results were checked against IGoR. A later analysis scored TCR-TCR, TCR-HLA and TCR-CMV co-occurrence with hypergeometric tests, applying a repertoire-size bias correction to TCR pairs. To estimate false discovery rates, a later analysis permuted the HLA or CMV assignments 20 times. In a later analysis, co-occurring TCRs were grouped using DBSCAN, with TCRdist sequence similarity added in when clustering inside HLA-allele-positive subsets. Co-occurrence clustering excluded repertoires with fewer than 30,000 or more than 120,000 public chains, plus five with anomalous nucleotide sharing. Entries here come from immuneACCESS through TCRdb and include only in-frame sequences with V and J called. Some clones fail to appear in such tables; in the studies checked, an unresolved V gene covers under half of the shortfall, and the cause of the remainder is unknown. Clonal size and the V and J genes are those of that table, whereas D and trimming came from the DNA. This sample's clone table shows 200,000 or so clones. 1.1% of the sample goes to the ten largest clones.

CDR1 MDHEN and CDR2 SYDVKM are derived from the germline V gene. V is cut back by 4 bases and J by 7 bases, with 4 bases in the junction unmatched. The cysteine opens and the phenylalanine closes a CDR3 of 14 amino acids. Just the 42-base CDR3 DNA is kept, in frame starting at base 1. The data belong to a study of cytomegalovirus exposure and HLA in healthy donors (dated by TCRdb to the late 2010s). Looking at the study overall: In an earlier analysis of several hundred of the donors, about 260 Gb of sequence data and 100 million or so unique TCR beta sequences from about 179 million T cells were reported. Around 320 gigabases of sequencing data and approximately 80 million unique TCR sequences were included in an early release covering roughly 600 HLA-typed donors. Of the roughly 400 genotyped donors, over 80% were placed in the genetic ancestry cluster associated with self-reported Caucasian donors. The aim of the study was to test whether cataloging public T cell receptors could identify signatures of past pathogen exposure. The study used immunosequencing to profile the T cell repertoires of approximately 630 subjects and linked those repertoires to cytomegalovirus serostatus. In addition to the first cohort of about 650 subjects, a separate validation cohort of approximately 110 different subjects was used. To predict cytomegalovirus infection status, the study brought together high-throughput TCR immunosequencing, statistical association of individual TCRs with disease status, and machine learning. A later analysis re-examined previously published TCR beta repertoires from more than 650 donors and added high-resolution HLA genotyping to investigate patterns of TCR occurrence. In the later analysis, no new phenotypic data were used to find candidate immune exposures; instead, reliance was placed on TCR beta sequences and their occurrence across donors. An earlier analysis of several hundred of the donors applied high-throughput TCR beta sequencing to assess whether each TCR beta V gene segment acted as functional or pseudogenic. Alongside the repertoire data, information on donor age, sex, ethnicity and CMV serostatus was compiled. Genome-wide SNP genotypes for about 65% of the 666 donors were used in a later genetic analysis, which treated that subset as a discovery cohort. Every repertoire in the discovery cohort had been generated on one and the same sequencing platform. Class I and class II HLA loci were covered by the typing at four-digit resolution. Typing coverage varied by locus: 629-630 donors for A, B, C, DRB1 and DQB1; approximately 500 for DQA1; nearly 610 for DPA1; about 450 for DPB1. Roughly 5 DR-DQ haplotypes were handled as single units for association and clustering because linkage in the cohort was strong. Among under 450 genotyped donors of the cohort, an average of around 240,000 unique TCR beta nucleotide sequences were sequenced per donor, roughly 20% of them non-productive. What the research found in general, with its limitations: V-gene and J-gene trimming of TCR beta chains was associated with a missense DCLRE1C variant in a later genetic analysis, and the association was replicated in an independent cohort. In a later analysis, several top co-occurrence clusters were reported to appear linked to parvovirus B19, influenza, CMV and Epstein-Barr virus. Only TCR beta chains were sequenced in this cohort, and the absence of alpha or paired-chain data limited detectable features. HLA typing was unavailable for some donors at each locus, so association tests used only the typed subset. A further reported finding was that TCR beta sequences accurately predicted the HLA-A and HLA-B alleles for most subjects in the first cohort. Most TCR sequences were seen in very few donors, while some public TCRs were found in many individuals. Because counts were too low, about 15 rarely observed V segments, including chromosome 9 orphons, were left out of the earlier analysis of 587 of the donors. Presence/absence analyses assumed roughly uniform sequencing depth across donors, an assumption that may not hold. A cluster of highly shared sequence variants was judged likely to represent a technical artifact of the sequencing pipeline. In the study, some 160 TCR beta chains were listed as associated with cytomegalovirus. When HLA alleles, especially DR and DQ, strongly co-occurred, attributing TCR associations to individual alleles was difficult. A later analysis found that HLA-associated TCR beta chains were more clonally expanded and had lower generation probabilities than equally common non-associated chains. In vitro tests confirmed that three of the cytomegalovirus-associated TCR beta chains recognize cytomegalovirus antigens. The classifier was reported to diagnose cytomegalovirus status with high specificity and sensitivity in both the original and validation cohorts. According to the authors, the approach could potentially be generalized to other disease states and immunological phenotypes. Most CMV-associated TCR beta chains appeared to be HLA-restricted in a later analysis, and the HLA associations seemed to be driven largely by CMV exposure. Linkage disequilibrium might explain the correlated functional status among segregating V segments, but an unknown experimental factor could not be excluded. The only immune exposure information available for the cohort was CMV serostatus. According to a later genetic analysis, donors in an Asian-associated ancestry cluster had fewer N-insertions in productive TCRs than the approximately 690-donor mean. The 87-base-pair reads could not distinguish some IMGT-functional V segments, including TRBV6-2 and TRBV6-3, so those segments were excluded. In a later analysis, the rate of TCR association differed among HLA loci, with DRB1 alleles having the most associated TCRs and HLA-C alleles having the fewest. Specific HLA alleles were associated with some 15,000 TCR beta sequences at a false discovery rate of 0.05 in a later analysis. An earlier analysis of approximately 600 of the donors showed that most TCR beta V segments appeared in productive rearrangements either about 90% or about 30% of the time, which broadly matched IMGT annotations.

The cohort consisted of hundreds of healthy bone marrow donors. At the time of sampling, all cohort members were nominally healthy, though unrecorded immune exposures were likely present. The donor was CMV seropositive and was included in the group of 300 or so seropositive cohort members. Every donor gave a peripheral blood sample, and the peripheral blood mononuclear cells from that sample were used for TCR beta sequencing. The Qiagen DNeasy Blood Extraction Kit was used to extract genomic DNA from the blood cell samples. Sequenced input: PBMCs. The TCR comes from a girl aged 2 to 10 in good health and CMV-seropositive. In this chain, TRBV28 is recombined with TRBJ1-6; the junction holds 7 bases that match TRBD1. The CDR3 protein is CASSSGGGNSPLHF. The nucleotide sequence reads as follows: TGTGCCAGCAGTTCAGGGGGTGGGAATTCACCCCTCCACTTT.